One and the same sample provided the 11 T cell receptor beta chains below, sequenced in a study of blood T cells in healthy people across ages (dated by TCRdb to between 2015 and 2016). The receptor library was made with 5' RACE. These reads were obtained on an Illumina HiSeq 2500. The second PCR ran for roughly 7 to 12 cycles and used a J-beta primer mix along with a sample-barcoded 5' primer. Using fastp trimming at Q25 and MiXCR clonotype assembly, TCRdb reanalyzed the public sequencing data and kept in-frame beta chains. Rows with a matching CDR3 protein are joined into one entry that keeps the most common DNA and genes. The sample table holds around 1,700,000 distinct CDR3 sequences, of which 28% were seen once. More than 6% of the sample is held by the ten biggest clonotypes. Sequenced sample: blood. The source of these receptors is a woman under 40 in good health.

This clonotype appeared a few times. The chain employs TRBV6-6 and TRBJ2-1, with 13 bases matching TRBD2. In germline, CDR1 is MNHNY, CDR2 SVGAGI (reference sequence). The V segment lost 6 bases and the J segment 4 bases; nucleotides outside the gene matches: 6. The CDR3 consists of 16 residues. CDR3 sequence reads: CASSSLAGGQYNEQFF. The CDR3 coding sequence is TGTGCCAGCAGCTCACTAGCGGGGGGGCAATACAATGAGCAGTTCTTC.

This clonotype has only a few counts. V and J are TRBV20-1 and TRBJ2-7, with 11 bases that match TRBD2. V trimming: 6 bases; J trimming: 0 bases; junction bases outside the gene matches: 7. This CDR3 region has 15 residues. Germline CDR1 and CDR2: DFQATT and SNEGSKA (reference sequence). CDR3 protein: CSAYTSGGSSYEQYF. CDR3 coding DNA: TGCAGTGCGTATACTAGCGGGGGAAGCTCCTACGAGCAGTACTTC.

This clonotype was counted a few times. The CDR3 DNA reads TGTGCCAGCAGCTTAGCGTTACGCGGGGGGGCCGATACGCAGTATTTT. This encodes CASSLALRGGADTQYF. The rearrangement links TRBV7-2 to TRBJ2-3; 9 nucleotides match TRBD2. V dropped 0 bases and J dropped 6; count of bases not matched to a gene: 7. The CDR3 spans 16 residues. The germline V gene encodes CDR1 SGHTA and CDR2 FQGNSA.

The chain carries TRBV20-1 and TRBJ1-4; D unresolved. The CDR3 length is 10 residues. The V and J ends lost 5 bases and 5 bases respectively, with 3 bases between them. Germline V gene sequence: CDR1 DFQATT, CDR2 SNEGSKA (reference sequence). CDR3 amino acids: CSAFNEKLFF. The CDR3 DNA reads as TGCAGTGCTTTCAATGAAAAACTGTTTTTT.

V and J are TRBV29-1 and TRBJ1-4; 8 bases are shared with TRBD1. Per germline, CDR1 SQVTM and CDR2 ANQGSEA. This CDR3 spans 15 amino acids. V shed 6 bases, J shed 8 bases, and the junction held 14 bases outside the gene matches. DNA of the CDR3: TGCAGCGTGGCGAAGGTTGGGACAGGAGGGGAAAAACTGTTTTTT. This encodes CSVAKVGTGGEKLFF.

This clonotype appeared a few times. The chain combines TRBV18 with TRBJ1-2; D call uncertain. The CDR3 consists of 13 residues. Germline V CDR1 and CDR2: KGHSH, LQKENI. V was cut by 0 bases and J by 8 bases, with 10 bases left in between. CDR3 coding DNA: TGTGCCAGCTCACCACCAGCCAGTAAGGGCTACACCTTC. As protein: CASSPPASKGYTF.

This clonotype occurred a few times. The CDR3 region is CSAPRTGTNYGYTF. As DNA, the CDR3 is TGCAGTGCCCCGAGGACAGGAACTAACTATGGCTACACCTTC. The chain carries TRBV20-1 and TRBJ1-2, with 7 bases matching TRBD1. The V gene end was trimmed by 6 bases and the J gene end by 0 bases; junction bases not matched to a gene: 7. The CDR3 length is 14 residues. The germline gives CDR1 DFQATT, CDR2 SNEGSKA (reference sequence).

The chain links TRBV25-1 to TRBJ1-1; a possible D gene is TRBD1 (6 bases). This CDR3 contains 12 residues. The germline V gene has CDR1 MGHDK and CDR2 SYGVNS. V dropped 6 bases and J dropped 8 bases, with 13 bases sitting between them. The CDR3 DNA sequence: TGTGCCAGCAGCCGGGACACACGGGAAGCTTTCTTT. The encoded protein is CASSRDTREAFF.

The chain joins TRBV7-9 to TRBJ2-4; D is uncertain. V lost 0 bases to trimming and J lost 0 bases, with 6 bases between them. Germline values: CDR1 SEHNR, CDR2 FQNEAQ (reference sequence). This CDR3 has 15 amino acids. Written as DNA, the CDR3 is TGTGCCAGCAGCTTAGCGACTCTAGCCAAAAACATTCAGTACTTC. This encodes CASSLATLAKNIQYF. Complete variable domain (other parts from reference TRBV7-9 and TRBJ2-4): DTGVSQNPRHKITKRGQNVTFRCDPISEHNRLYWYRQTLGQGPEFLTYFQNEAQLEKSRLLSDRFSAERPKGSFSTLEIQRTEQGDSAMYLCASSLATLAKNIQYFGAGTRLSVL.

This clonotype occurred many times. This sequence joins TRBV5-6 and TRBJ2-1, with D maybe TRBD2 (5 bases). The length of the CDR3 is 15 residues. With 4 bases removed from V and 4 bases from J, the gap between germline ends came to 15 bases. Germline CDR1 and CDR2: SGHDT and YYEEEE. The CDR3 DNA reads TGTGCCAGCAGCCGCGAGGGTACAAGGTACAATGAGCAGTTCTTC. Encoded protein: CASSREGTRYNEQFF. The full variable domain, rest sourced from reference TRBV5-6 and TRBJ2-1, is DAGVTQSPTHLIKTRGQQVTLRCSPKSGHDTVSWYQQALGQGPQFIFQYYEEEERQRGNFPDRFSGHQFPNYSSELNVNALLLGDSALYLCASSREGTRYNEQFFGPGTRLTVL.

CDR3 amino acids: CASSRAAMGDTQYF. CDR3 in DNA: TGTGCCAGCAGCCGGGCAGCGATGGGGGATACGCAGTATTTT. The chain has TRBV12-3 or TRBV12-4 and TRBJ2-3; D gene uncertain. The V gene lost 6 bases and the J gene lost 6 bases, with 16 bases spanning the gap. The CDR3 extends over 14 amino acids.